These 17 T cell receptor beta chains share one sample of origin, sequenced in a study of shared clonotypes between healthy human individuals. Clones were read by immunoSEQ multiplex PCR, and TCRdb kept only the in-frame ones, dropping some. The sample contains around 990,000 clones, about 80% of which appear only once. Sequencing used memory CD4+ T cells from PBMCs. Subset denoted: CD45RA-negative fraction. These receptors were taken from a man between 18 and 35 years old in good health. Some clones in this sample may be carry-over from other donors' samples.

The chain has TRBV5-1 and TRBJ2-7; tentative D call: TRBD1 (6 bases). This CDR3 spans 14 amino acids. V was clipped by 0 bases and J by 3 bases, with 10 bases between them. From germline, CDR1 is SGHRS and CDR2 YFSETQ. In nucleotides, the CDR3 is TGCGCCAGCAGCTTGGATCAGGGACACTACGAGCAGTACTTC. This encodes CASSLDQGHYEQYF.

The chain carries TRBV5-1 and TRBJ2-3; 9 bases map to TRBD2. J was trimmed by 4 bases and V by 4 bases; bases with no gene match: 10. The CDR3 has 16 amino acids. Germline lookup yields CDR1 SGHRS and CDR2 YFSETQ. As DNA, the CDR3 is TGCGCCAGCAGCCCGGAACGCGGGAGGGGCGCAGATACGCAGTATTTT. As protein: CASSPERGRGADTQYF.

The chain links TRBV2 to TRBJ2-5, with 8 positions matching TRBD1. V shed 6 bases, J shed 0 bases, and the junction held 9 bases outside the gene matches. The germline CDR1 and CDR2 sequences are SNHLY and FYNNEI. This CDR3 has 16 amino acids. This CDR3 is CASRDHRGTNQETQYF. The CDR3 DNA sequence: TGTGCCAGCAGGGACCACAGGGGGACCAACCAAGAGACCCAGTACTTC.

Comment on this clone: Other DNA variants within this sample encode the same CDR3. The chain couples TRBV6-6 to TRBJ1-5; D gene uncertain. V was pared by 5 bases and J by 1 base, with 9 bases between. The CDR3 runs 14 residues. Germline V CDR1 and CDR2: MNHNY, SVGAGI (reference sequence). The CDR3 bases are TGTGCCAGCAGTACCGGGAACAGCAATCAGCCCCAGCATTTT. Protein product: CASSTGNSNQPQHF.

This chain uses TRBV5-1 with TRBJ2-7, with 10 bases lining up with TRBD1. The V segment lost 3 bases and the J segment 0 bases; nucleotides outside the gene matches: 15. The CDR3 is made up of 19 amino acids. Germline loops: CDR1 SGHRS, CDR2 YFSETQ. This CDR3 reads CASSSLPGQGIGSSYEQYF. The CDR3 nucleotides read TGCGCCAGCAGCTCGCTTCCGGGACAGGGGATTGGGAGCTCCTACGAGCAGTACTTC. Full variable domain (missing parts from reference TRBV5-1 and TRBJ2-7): KAGVTQTPRYLIKTRGQQVTLSCSPISGHRSVSWYQQTPGQGLQFLFEYFSETQRNKGNFPGRFSGRQFSNSRSEMNVSTLELGDSALYLCASSSLPGQGIGSSYEQYFGPGTRLTVT.

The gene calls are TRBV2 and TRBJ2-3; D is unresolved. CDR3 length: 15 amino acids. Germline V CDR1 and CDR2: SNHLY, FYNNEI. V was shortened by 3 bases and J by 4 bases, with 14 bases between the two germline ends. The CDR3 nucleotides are TGTGCCAGCAGTGAGATCGGCCCATCCGCAGATACGCAGTATTTT. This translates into CASSEIGPSADTQYF. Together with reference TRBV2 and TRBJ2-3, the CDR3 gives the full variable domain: EPEVTQTPSHQVTQMGQEVILRCVPISNHLYFYWYRQILGQKVEFLVSFYNNEISEKSEIFDDQFSVERPDGSNFTLKIRSTKLEDSAMYFCASSEIGPSADTQYFGPGTRLTVL.

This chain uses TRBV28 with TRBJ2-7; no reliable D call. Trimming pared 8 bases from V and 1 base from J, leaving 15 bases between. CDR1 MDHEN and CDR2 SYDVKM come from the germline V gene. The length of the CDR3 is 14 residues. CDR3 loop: CASRVPSGSYEQYF. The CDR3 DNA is TGTGCCAGCCGGGTTCCGTCCGGGTCCTACGAGCAGTACTTC.

CDR3 sequence reads: CASSSRQGRDEQYF. DNA for the CDR3: TGTGCCAGCAGCTCCCGACAGGGGAGGGACGAGCAGTACTTC. The J gene is TRBJ2-7, the V gene TRBV11-2; weak D call: TRBD1 (8 bases). The germline V gene encodes CDR1 SGHAT and CDR2 FQNNGV. This CDR3 contains 14 residues. V gave up 4 bases and J gave up 5 bases, with 15 bases separating them. Supplemented by reference TRBV11-2 and TRBJ2-7, the full variable domain reads EAGVAQSPRYKIIEKRQSVAFWCNPISGHATLYWYQQILGQGPKLLIQFQNNGVVDDSQLPKDRFSAERLKGVDSTLKIQPAKLEDSAVYLCASSSRQGRDEQYFGPGTRLTVT.

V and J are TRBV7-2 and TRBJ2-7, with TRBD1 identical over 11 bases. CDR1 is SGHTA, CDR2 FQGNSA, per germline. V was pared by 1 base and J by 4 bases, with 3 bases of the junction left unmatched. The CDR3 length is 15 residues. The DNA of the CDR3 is TGTGCCAGCAGCTTAGAGGGACAGGGGGGGTACGAGCAGTACTTC. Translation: CASSLEGQGGYEQYF.

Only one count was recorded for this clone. The DNA for the CDR3 is TGCAGTGCTCGTAGAAACTACGAGCAGTACTTC. Protein: CSARRNYEQYF. J is TRBJ2-5 and V is TRBV20-1, with D unclear. The J call is in doubt because the DNA end fits TRBJ2-7 better. The CDR3 totals 11 residues. Germline CDR1 is DFQATT and CDR2 is SNEGSKA (reference sequence).

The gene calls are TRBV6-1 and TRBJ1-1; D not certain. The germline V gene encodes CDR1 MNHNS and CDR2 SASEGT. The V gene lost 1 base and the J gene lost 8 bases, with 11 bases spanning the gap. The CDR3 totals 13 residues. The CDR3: CASSEDATSEAFF. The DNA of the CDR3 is TGTGCCAGCAGTGAAGACGCTACCTCCGAAGCTTTCTTT.

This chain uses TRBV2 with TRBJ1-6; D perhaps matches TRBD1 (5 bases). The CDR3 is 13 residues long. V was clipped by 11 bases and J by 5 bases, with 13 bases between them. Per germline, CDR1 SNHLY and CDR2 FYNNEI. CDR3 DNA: TGTGCCGGGGGGAGGTCCCATAATTCACCCCTCCACTTT. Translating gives CAGGRSHNSPLHF.

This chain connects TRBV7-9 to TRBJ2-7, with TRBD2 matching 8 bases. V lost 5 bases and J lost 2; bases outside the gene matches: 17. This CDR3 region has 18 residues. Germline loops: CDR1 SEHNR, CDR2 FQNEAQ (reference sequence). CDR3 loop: CASSPLSAGGLQPYEQYF. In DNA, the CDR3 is TGTGCCAGCAGCCCCCTTTCCGCGGGAGGCCTACAGCCCTACGAGCAGTACTTC.

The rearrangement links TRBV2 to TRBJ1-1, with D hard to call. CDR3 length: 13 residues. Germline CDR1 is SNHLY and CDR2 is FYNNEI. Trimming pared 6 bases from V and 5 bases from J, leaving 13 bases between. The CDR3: CASSRVVRTEAFF. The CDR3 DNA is TGTGCCAGCAGCCGGGTGGTAAGGACTGAAGCTTTCTTT.

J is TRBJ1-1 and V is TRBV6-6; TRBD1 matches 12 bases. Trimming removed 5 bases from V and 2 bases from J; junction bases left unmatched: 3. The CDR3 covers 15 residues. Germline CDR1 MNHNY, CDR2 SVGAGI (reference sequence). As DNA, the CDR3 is TGTGCCAGCAGTCAGGGACAGGGGGCAAACACTGAAGCTTTCTTT. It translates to CASSQGQGANTEAFF.

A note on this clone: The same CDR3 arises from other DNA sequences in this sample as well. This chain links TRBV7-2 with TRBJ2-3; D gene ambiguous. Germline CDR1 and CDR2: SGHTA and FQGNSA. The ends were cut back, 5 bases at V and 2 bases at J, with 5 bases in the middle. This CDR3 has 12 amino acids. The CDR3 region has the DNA TGTGCCAGCAGCCTGTACACAGATACGCAGTATTTT. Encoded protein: CASSLYTDTQYF.

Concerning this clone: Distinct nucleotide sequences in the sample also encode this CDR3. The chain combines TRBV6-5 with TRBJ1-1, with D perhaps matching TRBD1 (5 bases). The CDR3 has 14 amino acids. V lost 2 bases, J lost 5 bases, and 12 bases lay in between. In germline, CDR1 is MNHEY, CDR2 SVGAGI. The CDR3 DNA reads TGTGCCAGCAGTTACCGGGGAAGGGGAACTGAAGCTTTCTTT. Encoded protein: CASSYRGRGTEAFF.